This TCR beta chain was retrieved from a study of blood T cell repertoires in COVID-19 (dated by TCRdb to 2020 to 2021). As for the study more broadly: Samples covering the acute and convalescent phases of COVID-19 were provided by collaborators in the United States, Italy and Spain. Deeply sampled blood TCRbeta repertoires from subjects exposed to, actively infected with, or recovered from COVID-19 were included in the dataset. Samples came from the ongoing ImmuneRACE study (first 160 participants) plus 1,254 subjects from 6 global collaborators. A de-identified subject ID, COVID-19 status, age in years and sex were almost always included in the sample metadata. The repertoires were released in a freely available public database meant as a resource for research on the immune response to SARS-CoV-2. Where available, HLA class I and class II types were taken from metadata supplied by the sample provider and were not determined by assay-based typing. The prospective study material was composed of cDNA or gDNA derived from T cells, B-cell-depleted T cells, or PBMCs. What the research found in general, with its limitations: Clinical and demographic metadata were provided uncurated, with the amount varying by source and participant.

TCRbeta CDR3 regions were amplified from genomic DNA using the immunoSEQ Assay, a bias-controlled multiplex PCR. Per the source publication's procedure: The number of nucleated cells in each sample was estimated by amplification of reference gene primers within the assay. To quantify the absolute abundance of each unique TCRbeta CDR3 rearrangement, sequence reads were collapsed and filtered. For each sample, productive Simpson clonality was calculated by taking the square root of Simpson's diversity index across productive rearrangements. The immuneACCESS repertoire file appears here via TCRdb, limited to in-frame rearrangements. These files lack a portion of the clones; in checked studies, under half of the deficit traces to unresolved V genes, and the cause of the others is not known. Clonal size and the V and J genes are those of that table, whereas D and trimming came from the DNA. In all, the sample holds 150,000 to 200,000 clones, and over 80% of those were seen once. The ten biggest clones cover approximately 5.3% of the sample.

About this clone itself: The clone's antigen remains unknown. It has no much larger one-base neighbor in the sample; base qualities were not kept.

The CDR3 numbers 14 residues from cysteine through phenylalanine. Here the CDR3 DNA is all that survives: 42 bases in frame from base 1. At the junction V is shortened by 6 bases and J by 5 bases; bases outside the gene matches: 0. CDR1 LNHDA and CDR2 SQIVND are derived from the germline V gene (reference sequence). Participants in the prospective study were enrolled through a virtual design, were aged roughly 18 to 100 years, and lived in roughly 25 United States geographic areas. In the prospective study, participants were assigned to cohorts based on the clinical history participants reported in a screening survey and a study questionnaire. Exposed participants were defined as having been in contact with someone with a PCR-confirmed or clinician-diagnosed COVID-19 case within 2 weeks of study entry. In the prospective study, mobile phlebotomists collected whole blood, serum and a nasopharyngeal or oropharyngeal swab from each participant. Prospective study participants could optionally give additional blood draws and questionnaires over an approximately 2-month period. Before DNA extraction, prospective study blood samples were shipped either frozen or at room temperature.

This clonotype was sampled from a man between 65 and 85 years old who had been exposed to COVID-19. The chain links TRBV19 with TRBJ2-3, and TRBD2 aligns with 15 junction nucleotides. Material: PBMCs or T cells enriched from blood (not recorded which). The nucleotides read TGTGCCAGTAGGGGACTAGCGGGAGGAGATACGCAGTATTTT. Its coded protein is CASRGLAGGDTQYF.